This T cell receptor (beta chain) is drawn from a study of control samples from healthy donors and cancer patients. The V and J ends lost 11 bases and 4 bases respectively, with 14 bases between them. The CDR3 runs to 12 residues. Germline V gives CDR1 MDHEN, CDR2 SYDVKM. Profiling relied on immunoSEQ multiplex PCR, and the TCRdb table lists in-frame clones only, not all of them. The data show more than 60,000 clones, with 90% seen just once and roughly 5.6% held by the top ten. The source material was PBMCs. The chain joins TRBV28 to TRBJ1-1; no definite D call. The origin of this receptor is a man aged 60-69 years with colorectal cancer. The CDR3, as DNA: TGTGCCTCCTCTCTGGCGGGCACTGAAGCTTTCTTT. It specifies CASSLAGTEAFF.